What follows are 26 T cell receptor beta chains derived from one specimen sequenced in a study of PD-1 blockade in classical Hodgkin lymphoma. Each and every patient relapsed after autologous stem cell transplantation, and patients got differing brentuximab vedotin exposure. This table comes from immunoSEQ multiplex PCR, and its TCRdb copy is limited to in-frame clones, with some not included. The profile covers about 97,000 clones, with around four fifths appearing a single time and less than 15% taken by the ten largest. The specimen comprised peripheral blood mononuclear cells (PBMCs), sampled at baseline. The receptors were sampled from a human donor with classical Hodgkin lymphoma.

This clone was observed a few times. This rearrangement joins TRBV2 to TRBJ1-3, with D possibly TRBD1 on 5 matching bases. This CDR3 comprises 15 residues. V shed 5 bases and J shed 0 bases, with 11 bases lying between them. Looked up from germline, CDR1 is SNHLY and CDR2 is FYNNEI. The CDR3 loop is CASSYRLRSGNTIYF. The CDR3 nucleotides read TGTGCCAGCAGTTACAGGTTGCGCTCTGGAAACACCATATATTTT.

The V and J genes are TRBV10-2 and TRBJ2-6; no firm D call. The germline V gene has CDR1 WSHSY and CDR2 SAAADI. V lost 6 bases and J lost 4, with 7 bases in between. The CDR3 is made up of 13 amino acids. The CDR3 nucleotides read TGCGCCAGCAGAAGCTTCGGGGCCAACGTCCTGACTTTC. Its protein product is CASRSFGANVLTF.

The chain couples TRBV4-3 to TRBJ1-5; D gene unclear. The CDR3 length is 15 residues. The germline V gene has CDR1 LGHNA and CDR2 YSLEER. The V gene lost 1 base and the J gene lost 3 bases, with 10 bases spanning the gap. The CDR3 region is CASSQGLQTNQPQHF. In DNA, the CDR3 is TGCGCCAGCAGCCAAGGATTACAGACCAATCAGCCCCAGCATTTT.

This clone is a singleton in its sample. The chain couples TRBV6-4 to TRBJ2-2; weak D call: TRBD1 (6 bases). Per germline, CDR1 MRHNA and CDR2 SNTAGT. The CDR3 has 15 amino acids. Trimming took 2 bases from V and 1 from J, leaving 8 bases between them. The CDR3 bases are TGTGCCAGCAGTGACAGGGGACAGAACACCGGGGAGCTGTTTTTT. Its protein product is CASSDRGQNTGELFF.

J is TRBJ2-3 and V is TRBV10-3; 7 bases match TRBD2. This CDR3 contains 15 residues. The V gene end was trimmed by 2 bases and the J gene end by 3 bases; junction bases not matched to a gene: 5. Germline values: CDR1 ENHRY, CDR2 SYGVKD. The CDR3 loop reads CAISEMAGVTDTQYF. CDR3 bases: TGTGCCATCAGTGAGATGGCGGGAGTGACAGATACGCAGTATTTT.

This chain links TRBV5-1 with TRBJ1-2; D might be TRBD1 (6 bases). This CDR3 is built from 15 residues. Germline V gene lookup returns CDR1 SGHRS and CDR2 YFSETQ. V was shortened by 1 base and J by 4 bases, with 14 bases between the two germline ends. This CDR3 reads CASSLTQGGTYGYTF. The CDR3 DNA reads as TGCGCCAGCAGCTTGACCCAAGGGGGGACCTATGGCTACACCTTC. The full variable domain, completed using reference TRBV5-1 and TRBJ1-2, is KAGVTQTPRYLIKTRGQQVTLSCSPISGHRSVSWYQQTPGQGLQFLFEYFSETQRNKGNFPGRFSGRQFSNSRSEMNVSTLELGDSALYLCASSLTQGGTYGYTFGSGTRLTVV.

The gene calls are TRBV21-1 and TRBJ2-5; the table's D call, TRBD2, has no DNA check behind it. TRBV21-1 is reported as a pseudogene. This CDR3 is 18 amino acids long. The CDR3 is CASSKTTSGTLPQQTQYF. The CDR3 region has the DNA TGTGCCAGCAGCAAAACAACTAGCGGAACCCTCCCCCAACAGACCCAGTACTTC.

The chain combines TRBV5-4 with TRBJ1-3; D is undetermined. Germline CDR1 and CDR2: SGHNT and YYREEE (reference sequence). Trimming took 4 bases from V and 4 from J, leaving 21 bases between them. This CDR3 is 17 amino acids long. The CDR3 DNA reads TGTGCCAGCAGCCCAACCAGTGGCGATTCTTTCGGAAACACCATATATTTT. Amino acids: CASSPTSGDSFGNTIYF.

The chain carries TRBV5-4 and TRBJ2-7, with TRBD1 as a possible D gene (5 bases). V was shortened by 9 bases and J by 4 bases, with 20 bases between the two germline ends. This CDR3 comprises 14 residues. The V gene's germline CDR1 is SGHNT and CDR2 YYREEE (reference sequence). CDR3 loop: CATGPMGPLYEQYF. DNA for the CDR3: TGTGCCACCGGGCCCATGGGGCCTCTGTACGAGCAGTACTTC.

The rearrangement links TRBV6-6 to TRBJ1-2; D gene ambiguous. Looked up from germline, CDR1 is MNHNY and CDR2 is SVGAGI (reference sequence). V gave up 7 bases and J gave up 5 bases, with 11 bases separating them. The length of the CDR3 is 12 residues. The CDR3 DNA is TGTGCCAGCAAAGTACTCGGGTATGGCTACACCTTC. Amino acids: CASKVLGYGYTF.

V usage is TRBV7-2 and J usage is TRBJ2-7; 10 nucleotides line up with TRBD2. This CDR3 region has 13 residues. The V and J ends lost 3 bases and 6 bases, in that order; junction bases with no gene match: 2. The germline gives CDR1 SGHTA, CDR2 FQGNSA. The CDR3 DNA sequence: TGTGCCAGCAGCTTTAGCGGGAGGTTCGAGCAGTACTTC. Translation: CASSFSGRFEQYF. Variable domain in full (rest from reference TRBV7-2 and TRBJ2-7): GAGVSQSPSNKVTEKGKDVELRCDPISGHTALYWYRQSLGQGLEFLIYFQGNSAPDKSGLPSDRFSAERTGGSVSTLTIQRTQQEDSAVYLCASSFSGRFEQYFGPGTRLTVT.

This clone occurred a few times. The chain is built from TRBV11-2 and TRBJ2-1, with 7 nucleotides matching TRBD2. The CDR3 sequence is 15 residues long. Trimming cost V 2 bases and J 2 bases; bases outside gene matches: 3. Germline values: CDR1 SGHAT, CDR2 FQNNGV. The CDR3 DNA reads TGTGCCAGCAGCTTAACGAGCGGGACCTACAATGAGCAGTTCTTC. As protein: CASSLTSGTYNEQFF. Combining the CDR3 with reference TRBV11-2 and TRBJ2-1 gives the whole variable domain EAGVAQSPRYKIIEKRQSVAFWCNPISGHATLYWYQQILGQGPKLLIQFQNNGVVDDSQLPKDRFSAERLKGVDSTLKIQPAKLEDSAVYLCASSLTSGTYNEQFFGPGTRLTVL.

The CDR3 bases are TGCGCCAGCAGTCCTTCAGCGGGACAGGGGGCATTTGGCTACACCTTC. Protein: CASSPSAGQGAFGYTF. The chain employs TRBV5-1 and TRBJ1-2, with 12 bases lining up with TRBD1. Germline CDR1 and CDR2: SGHRS and YFSETQ. CDR3 length: 16 amino acids. V lost 5 bases to trimming and J lost 7 bases; unmatched junction nucleotides: 12. Drawing the rest from reference TRBV5-1 and TRBJ1-2, the complete variable domain is KAGVTQTPRYLIKTRGQQVTLSCSPISGHRSVSWYQQTPGQGLQFLFEYFSETQRNKGNFPGRFSGRQFSNSRSEMNVSTLELGDSALYLCASSPSAGQGAFGYTFGSGTRLTVV.

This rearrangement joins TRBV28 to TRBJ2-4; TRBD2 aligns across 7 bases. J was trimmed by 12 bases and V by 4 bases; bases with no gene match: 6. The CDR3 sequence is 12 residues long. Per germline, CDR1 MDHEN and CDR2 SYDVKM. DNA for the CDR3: TGTGCCAGCAGTTCGACCTGGGACTATCAGTACTTC. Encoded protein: CASSSTWDYQYF.

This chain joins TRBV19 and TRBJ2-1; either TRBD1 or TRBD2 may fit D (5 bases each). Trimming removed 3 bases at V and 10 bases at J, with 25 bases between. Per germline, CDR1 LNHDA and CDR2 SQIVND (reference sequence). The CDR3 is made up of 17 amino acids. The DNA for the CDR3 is TGTGCCAGTAGTATTGACGGGGCAGGGCCACCCGCGAGCGAGCAGTTCTTC. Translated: CASSIDGAGPPASEQFF. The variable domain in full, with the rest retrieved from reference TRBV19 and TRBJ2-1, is DGGITQSPKYLFRKEGQNVTLSCEQNLNHDAMYWYRQDPGQGLRLIYYSQIVNDFQKGDIAEGYSVSREKKESFPLTVTSAQKNPTAFYLCASSIDGAGPPASEQFFGPGTRLTVL.

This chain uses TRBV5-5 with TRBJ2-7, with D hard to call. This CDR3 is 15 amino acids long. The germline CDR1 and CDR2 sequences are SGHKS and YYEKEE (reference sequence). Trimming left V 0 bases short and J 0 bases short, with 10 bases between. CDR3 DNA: TGTGCCAGCAGCTTGGCCCCGGGCAGCTCCTACGAGCAGTACTTC. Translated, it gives CASSLAPGSSYEQYF.

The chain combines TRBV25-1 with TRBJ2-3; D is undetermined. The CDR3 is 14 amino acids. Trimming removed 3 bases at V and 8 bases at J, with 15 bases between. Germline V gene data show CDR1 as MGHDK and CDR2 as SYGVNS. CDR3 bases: TGTGCCAGCAGTGAGGACCCCCCATTCGGTACGCAGTATTTT. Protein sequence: CASSEDPPFGTQYF. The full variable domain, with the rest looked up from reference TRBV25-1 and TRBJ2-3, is EADIYQTPRYLVIGTGKKITLECSQTMGHDKMYWYQQDPGMELHLIHYSYGVNSTEKGDLSSESTVSRIRTEHFPLTLESARPSHTSQYLCASSEDPPFGTQYFGPGTRLTVL.

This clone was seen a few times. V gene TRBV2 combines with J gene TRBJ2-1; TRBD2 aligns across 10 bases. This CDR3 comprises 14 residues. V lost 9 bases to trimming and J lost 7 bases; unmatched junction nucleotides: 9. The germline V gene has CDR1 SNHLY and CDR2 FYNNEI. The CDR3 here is CASKLAGVTNEQFF. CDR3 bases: TGTGCCAGTAAGCTAGCGGGAGTAACGAATGAGCAGTTCTTC.

CDR3 loop: CATAAGPWTGTQYF. CDR3 in DNA: TGTGCCACCGCCGCCGGGCCCTGGACAGGGACCCAGTACTTC. The chain joins TRBV15 to TRBJ2-5; TRBD1 aligns across 7 bases. Germline-derived CDR1 and CDR2 are LNHNV and YYDKDF (reference sequence). V lost 8 bases to trimming and J lost 7 bases; unmatched junction nucleotides: 13. The CDR3 extends over 14 amino acids.

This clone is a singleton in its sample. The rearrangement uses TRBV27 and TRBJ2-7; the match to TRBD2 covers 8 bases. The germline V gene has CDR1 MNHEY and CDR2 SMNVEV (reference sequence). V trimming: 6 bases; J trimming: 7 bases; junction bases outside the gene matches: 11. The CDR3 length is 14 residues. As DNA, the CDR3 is TGTGCCAGCAGCCCTCGGGGGGGGCCGCGGGAGCAGTACTTC. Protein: CASSPRGGPREQYF.

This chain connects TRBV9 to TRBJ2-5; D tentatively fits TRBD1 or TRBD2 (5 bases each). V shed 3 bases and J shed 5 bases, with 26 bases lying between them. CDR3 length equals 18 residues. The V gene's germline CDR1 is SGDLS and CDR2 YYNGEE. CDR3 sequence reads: CASSGPNPAQPGRETQYF. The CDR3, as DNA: TGTGCCAGCAGCGGACCCAACCCAGCGCAGCCGGGACGGGAGACCCAGTACTTC.

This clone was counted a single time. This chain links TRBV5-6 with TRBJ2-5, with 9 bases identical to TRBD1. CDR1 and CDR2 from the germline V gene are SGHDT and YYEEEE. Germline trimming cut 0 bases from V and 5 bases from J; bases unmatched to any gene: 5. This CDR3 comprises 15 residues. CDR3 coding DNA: TGTGCCAGCAGCTTGGCGGGACAGGGAGGGGAGACCCAGTACTTC. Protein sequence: CASSLAGQGGETQYF. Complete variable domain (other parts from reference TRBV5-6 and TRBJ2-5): DAGVTQSPTHLIKTRGQQVTLRCSPKSGHDTVSWYQQALGQGPQFIFQYYEEEERQRGNFPDRFSGHQFPNYSSELNVNALLLGDSALYLCASSLAGQGGETQYFGPGTRLLVL.

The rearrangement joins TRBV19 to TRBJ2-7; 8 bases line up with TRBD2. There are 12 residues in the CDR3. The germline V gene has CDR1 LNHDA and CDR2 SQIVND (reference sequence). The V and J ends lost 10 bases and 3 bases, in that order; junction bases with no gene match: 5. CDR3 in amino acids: CATPGLVYEQYF. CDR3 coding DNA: TGTGCCACTCCGGGACTAGTCTACGAGCAGTACTTC.

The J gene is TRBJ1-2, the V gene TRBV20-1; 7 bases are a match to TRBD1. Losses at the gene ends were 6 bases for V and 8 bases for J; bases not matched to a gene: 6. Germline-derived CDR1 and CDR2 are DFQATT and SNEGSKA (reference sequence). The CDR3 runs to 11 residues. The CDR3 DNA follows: TGCAGTGCCCGTCAGGGGGACGGCTACACCTTC. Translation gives CSARQGDGYTF.

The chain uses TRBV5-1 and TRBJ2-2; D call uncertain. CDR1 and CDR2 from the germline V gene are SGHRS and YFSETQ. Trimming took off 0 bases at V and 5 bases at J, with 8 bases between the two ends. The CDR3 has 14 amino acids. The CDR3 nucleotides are TGCGCCAGCAGCTTGGGAGGCAGAACCGGGGAGCTGTTTTTT. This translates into CASSLGGRTGELFF. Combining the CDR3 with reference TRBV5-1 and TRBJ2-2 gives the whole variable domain KAGVTQTPRYLIKTRGQQVTLSCSPISGHRSVSWYQQTPGQGLQFLFEYFSETQRNKGNFPGRFSGRQFSNSRSEMNVSTLELGDSALYLCASSLGGRTGELFFGEGSRLTVL.

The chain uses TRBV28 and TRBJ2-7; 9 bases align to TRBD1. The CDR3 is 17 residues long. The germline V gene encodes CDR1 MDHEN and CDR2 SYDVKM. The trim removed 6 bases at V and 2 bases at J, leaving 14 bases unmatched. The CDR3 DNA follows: TGTGCCAGCAGATCACAGGGGGCGGGTATTTTAGCCTACGAGCAGTACTTC. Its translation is CASRSQGAGILAYEQYF.